These 12 T cell receptor beta chains were sequenced from one sample in a study of blood T cell repertoires in COVID-19. Sequencing used immunoSEQ multiplex PCR; TCRdb keeps in-frame clones, though not all of them. The sample gives a few hundred thousand clones, more than 70% of which show up once; under 3.5% is in the top ten. Sequenced input: peripheral blood. Receptors originate from a woman aged 18-29 years with acute or convalescent COVID-19.

The rearrangement links TRBV11-2 to TRBJ2-2; 10 nucleotides agree with TRBD1. Trimming removed 5 bases from V and 7 bases from J; junction bases left unmatched: 7. The V gene's germline CDR1 is SGHAT and CDR2 FQNNGV. This CDR3 comprises 15 residues. This CDR3 is CASSLGQGMGGELFF. The DNA of the CDR3 is TGTGCCAGCAGCCTGGGACAGGGGATGGGCGGGGAGCTGTTTTTT.

The chain has TRBV6-5 and TRBJ2-1; possible D gene TRBD2, 5 bases. Germline V gene data show CDR1 as MNHEY and CDR2 as SVGAGI. The CDR3 loop spans 15 amino acids. Trimming took 2 bases from V and 4 from J, leaving 12 bases between them. The CDR3: CASSYGPGLYNEQFF. CDR3 bases: TGTGCCAGCAGTTACGGGCCAGGACTTTACAATGAGCAGTTCTTC.

The J gene is TRBJ2-1, the V gene TRBV9; no reliable D call. The CDR3 consists of 12 residues. Germline V gene sequence: CDR1 SGDLS, CDR2 YYNGEE. The V end was cut by 4 bases, the J end by 5 bases, with 7 bases between. The CDR3 here is CASSSNHNEQFF. In DNA, the CDR3 is TGTGCCAGCAGCTCCAATCACAATGAGCAGTTCTTC. Supplemented by reference TRBV9 and TRBJ2-1, the full variable domain reads DSGVTQTPKHLITATGQRVTLRCSPRSGDLSVYWYQQSLDQGLQFLIQYYNGEERAKGNILERFSAQQFPDLHSELNLSSLELGDSALYFCASSSNHNEQFFGPGTRLTVL.

The chain carries TRBV5-8 and TRBJ2-1; 7 positions match TRBD2. The CDR3 totals 17 residues. Germline assignment: CDR1 SGHTS and CDR2 YDEGEE. Trimming removed 4 bases from V and 6 bases from J; junction bases left unmatched: 16. The DNA for the CDR3 is TGTGCCAGCAGCCCCGGACTAGGCGGGGGTACGCGCAATGAGCAGTTCTTC. Translated: CASSPGLGGGTRNEQFF.

The V gene is TRBV15, the J gene TRBJ1-1, with D tentatively TRBD1 (5 bases). The CDR3 has 15 residues. With 1 base removed from V and 0 bases from J, the gap between germline ends came to 9 bases. CDR1 and CDR2 (germline): LNHNV, YYDKDF (reference sequence). CDR3: CATSRGGALNTEAFF. The CDR3 region has the DNA TGTGCCACCAGCAGAGGTGGGGCTCTGAACACTGAAGCTTTCTTT.

V gene TRBV9 combines with J gene TRBJ1-3, with 7 bases lining up with TRBD1. V lost 0 bases, J lost 4 bases, and 4 bases stayed unmatched. Germline CDR1 is SGDLS and CDR2 is YYNGEE. The CDR3 runs 15 residues. Here the CDR3 reads CASSVGGGEGNTIYF. In nucleotides, the CDR3 is TGTGCCAGCAGCGTAGGAGGGGGCGAAGGAAACACCATATATTTT.

V and J are TRBV6-5 and TRBJ1-1; no clear D. There are 13 residues in the CDR3. Germline-derived CDR1 and CDR2 are MNHEY and SVGAGI. V was cut by 6 bases and J by 6 bases, with 14 bases left in between. CDR3 amino acids: CASRNPLFAEAFF. CDR3 nucleotide sequence: TGTGCCAGCAGAAATCCTTTGTTCGCTGAAGCTTTCTTT.

This chain uses TRBV5-6 with TRBJ2-3, with unresolved D. CDR3 length: 16 amino acids. Per the germline V gene, CDR1 is SGHDT and CDR2 is YYEEEE. V lost 0 bases, J lost 2 bases, and 13 bases lay in between. In DNA, the CDR3 is TGTGCCAGCAGCTTGGACTGGGTCAGGCACACAGATACGCAGTATTTT. It encodes CASSLDWVRHTDTQYF.

This sequence joins TRBV2 and TRBJ1-2; 8 bases line up with TRBD1. Germline trimming cut 5 bases from V and 6 bases from J; bases unmatched to any gene: 5. Germline assignment: CDR1 SNHLY and CDR2 FYNNEI. The CDR3 covers 13 residues. The DNA for the CDR3 is TGTGCCAGCAGTTTACCGACAGGGGATGGCTACACCTTC. The encoded protein is CASSLPTGDGYTF.

The chain employs TRBV27 and TRBJ2-7; 14 bases match TRBD2. Trimming cost V 5 bases and J 2 bases; bases outside gene matches: 11. This CDR3 spans 18 amino acids. Germline V gives CDR1 MNHEY, CDR2 SMNVEV (reference sequence). For the CDR3, the DNA is TGTGCCAGCAGTCTGCCTTCACCGGGACTAGCGGGAGCCTACGAGCAGTACTTC. Translating it yields CASSLPSPGLAGAYEQYF.

The V call is TRBV7-8, the J call TRBJ2-3; D gene uncertain. V was shortened by 5 bases and J by 6 bases, with 9 bases between the two germline ends. Germline CDR1 SGHVS, CDR2 FQNEAQ. This CDR3 spans 12 amino acids. The CDR3 here is CASSRYFDTQYF. The CDR3 DNA reads TGTGCCAGCAGCCGCTACTTTGATACGCAGTATTTT.

The chain employs TRBV7-8 and TRBJ2-1; TRBD2 aligns across 9 bases. CDR3 length: 16 residues. Looked up from germline, CDR1 is SGHVS and CDR2 is FQNEAQ. The J segment lost 10 bases and the V segment lost 5 bases, leaving 15 bases of the junction unmatched. In DNA, the CDR3 is TGTGCCAGCAGCCGGGGGCGGGAGGGCCCCGCGGGGGAGCAGTTCTTC. Translating gives CASSRGREGPAGEQFF.